This T cell receptor (beta chain) derives from a study of cytomegalovirus exposure and HLA in healthy donors. Healthy people donating bone marrow made up the donors. 13 Jbeta primers and 60 Vbeta primers were used for the PCR. Measured with immunoSEQ multiplex PCR; TCRdb has only the in-frame clones, and not every one. This table holds 90,000 to 95,000 clones, just over 75% found once. In the case of this clone: Its matching antigen is unknown.

V was clipped by 3 bases and J by 0 bases, with 15 bases between them. Germline CDR1 KGHSH, CDR2 LQKENI. The length of the CDR3 is 17 residues. Study results and caveats: Indistinguishable V segments such as TRBV6-2 and TRBV6-3 were excluded. Highest at DRB1 and lowest at HLA-C, TCR association rates differed among HLA loci in a later analysis.

The sequencing input was PBMCs. The receptor comes from a young man in good health and CMV-seronegative. The chain links TRBV18 to TRBJ1-3; D is possibly TRBD1 (6 bases). The DNA of the CDR3 is TGTGCCAGCTCACCGATACAGGGCCTGAGCTCTGGAAACACCATATATTTT. Its protein product is CASSPIQGLSSGNTIYF.